This TCR beta chain is drawn from a study of cytomegalovirus exposure and HLA in healthy donors. V lost 4 bases, J lost 1 base, and 10 bases lay in between. The CDR3 has 14 amino acids. CDR1 is MGHRA, CDR2 YSYEKL, per germline. The PCR was carried out with 60 Vbeta primers and 13 Jbeta primers. Using immunoSEQ multiplex PCR, the repertoire was profiled, and TCRdb retains in-frame clones only, with some absent. This sample's table has 100,000 or so clones. The chain has TRBV4-1 and TRBJ1-1; possible D gene TRBD1, 5 bases. Sequencing was done on a sample of PBMCs. This receptor was identified in a man between 45 and 60 years old in good health and CMV-seronegative. In DNA form, the CDR3 reads TGCGCCAGCAGCCGATCCCAGGGGAACACTGAAGCTTTCTTT. Encoded protein: CASSRSQGNTEAFF.